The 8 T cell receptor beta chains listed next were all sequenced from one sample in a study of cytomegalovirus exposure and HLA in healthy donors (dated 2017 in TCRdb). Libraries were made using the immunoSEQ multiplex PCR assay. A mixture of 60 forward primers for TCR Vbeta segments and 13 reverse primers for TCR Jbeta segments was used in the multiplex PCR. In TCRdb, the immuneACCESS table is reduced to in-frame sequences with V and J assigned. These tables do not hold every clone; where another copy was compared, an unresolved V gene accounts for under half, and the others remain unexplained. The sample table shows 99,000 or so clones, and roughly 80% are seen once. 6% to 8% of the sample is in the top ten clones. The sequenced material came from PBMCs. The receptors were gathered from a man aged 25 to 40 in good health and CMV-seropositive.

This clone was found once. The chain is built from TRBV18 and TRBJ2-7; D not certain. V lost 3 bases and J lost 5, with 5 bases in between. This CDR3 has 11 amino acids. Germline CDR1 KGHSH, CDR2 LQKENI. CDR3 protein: CASSPSDEQYF. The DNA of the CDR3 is TGTGCCAGCTCACCGTCGGACGAGCAGTACTTC.

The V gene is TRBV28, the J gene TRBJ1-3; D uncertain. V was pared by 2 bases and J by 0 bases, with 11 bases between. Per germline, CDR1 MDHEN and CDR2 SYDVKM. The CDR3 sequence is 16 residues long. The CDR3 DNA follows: TGTGCCAGCAGTTTACCCCCAGGCTACTCTGGAAACACCATATATTTT. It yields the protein CASSLPPGYSGNTIYF.

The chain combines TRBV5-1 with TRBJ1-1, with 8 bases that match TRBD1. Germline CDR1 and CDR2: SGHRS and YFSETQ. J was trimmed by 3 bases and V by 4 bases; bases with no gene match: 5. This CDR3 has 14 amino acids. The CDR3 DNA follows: TGCGCCAGCAGCCAGGACAGGGCGGACACTGAAGCTTTCTTT. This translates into CASSQDRADTEAFF.

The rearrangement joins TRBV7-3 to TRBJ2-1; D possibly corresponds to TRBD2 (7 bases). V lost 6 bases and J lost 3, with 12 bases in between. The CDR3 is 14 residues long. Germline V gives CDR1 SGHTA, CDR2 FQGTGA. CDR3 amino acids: CASRAGAIYNEQFF. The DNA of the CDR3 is TGTGCCAGCAGGGCGGGGGCGATCTACAATGAGCAGTTCTTC.

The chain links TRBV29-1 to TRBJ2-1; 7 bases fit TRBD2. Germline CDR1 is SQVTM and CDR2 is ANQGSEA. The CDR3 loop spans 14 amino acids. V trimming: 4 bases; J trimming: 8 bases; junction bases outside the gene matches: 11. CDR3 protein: CSVVRGGYDDEQFF. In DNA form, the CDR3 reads TGCAGCGTTGTAAGGGGAGGGTATGACGATGAGCAGTTCTTC.

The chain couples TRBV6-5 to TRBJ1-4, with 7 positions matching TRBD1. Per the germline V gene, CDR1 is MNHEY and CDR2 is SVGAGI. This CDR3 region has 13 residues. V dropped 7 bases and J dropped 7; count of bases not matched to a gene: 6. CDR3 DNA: TGTGCCAGCAAAAAGGGGGCTCGTGAAAAACTGTTTTTT. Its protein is CASKKGAREKLFF.

This CDR3 reads CASSYLTGSYEQYF. The CDR3 DNA follows: TGTGCCAGCAGTTACCTGACTGGATCCTACGAGCAGTACTTC. The V gene is TRBV6-5, the J gene TRBJ2-7; no clear D. The CDR3 consists of 14 residues. V was pared by 2 bases and J by 1 base, with 9 bases between. Germline V gives CDR1 MNHEY, CDR2 SVGAGI.

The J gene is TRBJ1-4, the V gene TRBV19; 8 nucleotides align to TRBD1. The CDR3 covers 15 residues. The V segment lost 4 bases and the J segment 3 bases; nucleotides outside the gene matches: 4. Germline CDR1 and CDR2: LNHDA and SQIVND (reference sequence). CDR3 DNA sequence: TGTGCCAGTAGTACGCAGGGGGCGGCTAATGAAAAACTGTTTTTT. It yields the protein CASSTQGAANEKLFF. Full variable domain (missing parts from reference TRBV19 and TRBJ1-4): DGGITQSPKYLFRKEGQNVTLSCEQNLNHDAMYWYRQDPGQGLRLIYYSQIVNDFQKGDIAEGYSVSREKKESFPLTVTSAQKNPTAFYLCASSTQGAANEKLFFGSGTQLSVL.